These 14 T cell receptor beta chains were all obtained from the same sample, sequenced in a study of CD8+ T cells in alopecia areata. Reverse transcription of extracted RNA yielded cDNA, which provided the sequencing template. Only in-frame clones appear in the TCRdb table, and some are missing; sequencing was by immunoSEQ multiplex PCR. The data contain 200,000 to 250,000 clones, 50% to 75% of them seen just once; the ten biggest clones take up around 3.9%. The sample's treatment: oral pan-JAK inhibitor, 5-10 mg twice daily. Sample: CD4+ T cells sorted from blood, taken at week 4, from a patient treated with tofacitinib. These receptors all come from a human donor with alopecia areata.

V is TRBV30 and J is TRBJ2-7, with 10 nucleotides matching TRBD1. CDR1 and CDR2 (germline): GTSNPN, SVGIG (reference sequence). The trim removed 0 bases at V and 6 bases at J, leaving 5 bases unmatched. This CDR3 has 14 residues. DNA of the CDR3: TGTGCCTGGAGTGTTCTCGGACAGGGGGGCGAGCAGTACTTC. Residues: CAWSVLGQGGEQYF.

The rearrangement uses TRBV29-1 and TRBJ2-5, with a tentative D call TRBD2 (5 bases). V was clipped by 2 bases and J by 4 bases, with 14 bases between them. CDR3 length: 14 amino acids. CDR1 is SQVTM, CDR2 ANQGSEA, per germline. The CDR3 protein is CSVEIGPSRETQYF. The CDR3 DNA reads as TGCAGCGTTGAAATAGGGCCTAGCCGAGAGACCCAGTACTTC.

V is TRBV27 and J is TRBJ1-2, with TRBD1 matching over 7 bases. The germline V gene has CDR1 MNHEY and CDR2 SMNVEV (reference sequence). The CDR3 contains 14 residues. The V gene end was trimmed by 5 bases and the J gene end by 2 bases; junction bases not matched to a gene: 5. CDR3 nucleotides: TGTGCCAGCAGTCCTAGACAGGGAAACTATGGCTACACCTTC. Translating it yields CASSPRQGNYGYTF.

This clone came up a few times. The CDR3 sequence is CASSQDSAIDTQYF. CDR3 bases: TGTGCCAGCAGCCAAGATAGTGCCATAGATACGCAGTATTTT. The chain recombines TRBV4-2 with TRBJ2-3; no firm D call. The germline gives CDR1 LGHNA, CDR2 YNFKEQ. This CDR3 has 14 amino acids. Trimming removed 0 bases at V and 5 bases at J, with 9 bases between.

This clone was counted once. The DNA for the CDR3 is TGTGCCAGCAGTGCACCGGGGACCCGCTATGGCTACACCTTC. Translation: CASSAPGTRYGYTF. The rearrangement joins TRBV25-1 to TRBJ1-2; the D gene is possibly TRBD1 (5 bases). The V and J ends lost 4 bases and 4 bases respectively, with 13 bases between them. The CDR3 consists of 14 residues. Germline V gene lookup returns CDR1 MGHDK and CDR2 SYGVNS.

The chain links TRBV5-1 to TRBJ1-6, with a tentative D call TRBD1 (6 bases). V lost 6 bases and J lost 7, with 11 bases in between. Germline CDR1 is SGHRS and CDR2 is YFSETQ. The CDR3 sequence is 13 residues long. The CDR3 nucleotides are TGCGCCAGCAACGACAGGACGAATTCACCCCTCCACTTT. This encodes CASNDRTNSPLHF.

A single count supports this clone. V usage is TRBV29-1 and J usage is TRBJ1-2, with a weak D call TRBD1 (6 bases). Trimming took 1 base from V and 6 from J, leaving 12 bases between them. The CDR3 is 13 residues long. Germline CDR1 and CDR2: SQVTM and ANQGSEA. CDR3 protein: CSVEGGPGDGYTF. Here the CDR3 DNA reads TGCAGCGTTGAAGGTGGCCCAGGGGATGGCTACACCTTC.

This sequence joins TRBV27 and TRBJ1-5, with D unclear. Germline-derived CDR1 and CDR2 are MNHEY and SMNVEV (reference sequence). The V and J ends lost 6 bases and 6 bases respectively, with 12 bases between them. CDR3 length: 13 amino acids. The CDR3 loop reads CASSPGIPQPQHF. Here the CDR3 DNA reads TGTGCCAGCAGCCCTGGGATACCTCAGCCCCAGCATTTT.

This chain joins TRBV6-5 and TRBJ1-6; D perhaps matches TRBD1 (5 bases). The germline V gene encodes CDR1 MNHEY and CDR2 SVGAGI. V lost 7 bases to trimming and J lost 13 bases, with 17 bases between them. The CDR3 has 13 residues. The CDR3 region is CASNRQGGSPLHF. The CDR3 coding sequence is TGTGCCAGCAACCGGCAGGGAGGTTCTCCCCTCCACTTT.

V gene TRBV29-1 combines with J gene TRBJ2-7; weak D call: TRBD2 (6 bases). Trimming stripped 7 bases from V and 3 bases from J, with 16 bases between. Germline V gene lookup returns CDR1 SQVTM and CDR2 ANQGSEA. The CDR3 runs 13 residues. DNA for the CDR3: TGCAGCGCTACAGAGGGACTCTTCTACGAGCAGTACTTC. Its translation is CSATEGLFYEQYF.

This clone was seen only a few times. This CDR3 is CSVEDLGNYETQYF. CDR3 DNA: TGCAGCGTTGAAGATCTTGGAAATTATGAGACCCAGTACTTC. The rearrangement joins TRBV29-1 to TRBJ2-5; D remains unclear. Germline values: CDR1 SQVTM, CDR2 ANQGSEA. With 0 bases removed from V and 5 bases from J, the gap between germline ends came to 13 bases. CDR3 length: 14 residues.

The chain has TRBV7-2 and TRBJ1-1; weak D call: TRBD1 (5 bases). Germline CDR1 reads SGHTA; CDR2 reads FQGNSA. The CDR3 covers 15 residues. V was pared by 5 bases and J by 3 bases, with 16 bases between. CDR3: CASSPRQYLDTEAFF. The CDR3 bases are TGTGCCAGCAGCCCCCGACAGTATCTGGACACTGAAGCTTTCTTT.

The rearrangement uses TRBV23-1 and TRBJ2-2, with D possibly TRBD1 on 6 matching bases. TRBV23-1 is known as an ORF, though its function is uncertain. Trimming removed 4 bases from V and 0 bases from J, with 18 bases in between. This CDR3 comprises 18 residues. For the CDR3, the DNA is TGCGCCAGCAGTCGACCGGATAGGGGACAACCGAACACCGGGGAGCTGTTTTTT. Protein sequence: CASSRPDRGQPNTGELFF.

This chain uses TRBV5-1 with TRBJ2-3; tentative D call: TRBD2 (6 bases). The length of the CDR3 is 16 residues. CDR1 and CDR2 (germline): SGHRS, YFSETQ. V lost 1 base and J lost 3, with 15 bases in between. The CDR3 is CASSLYGTSGTDTQYF. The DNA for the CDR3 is TGCGCCAGCAGCTTGTACGGGACTTCGGGGACAGATACGCAGTATTTT.